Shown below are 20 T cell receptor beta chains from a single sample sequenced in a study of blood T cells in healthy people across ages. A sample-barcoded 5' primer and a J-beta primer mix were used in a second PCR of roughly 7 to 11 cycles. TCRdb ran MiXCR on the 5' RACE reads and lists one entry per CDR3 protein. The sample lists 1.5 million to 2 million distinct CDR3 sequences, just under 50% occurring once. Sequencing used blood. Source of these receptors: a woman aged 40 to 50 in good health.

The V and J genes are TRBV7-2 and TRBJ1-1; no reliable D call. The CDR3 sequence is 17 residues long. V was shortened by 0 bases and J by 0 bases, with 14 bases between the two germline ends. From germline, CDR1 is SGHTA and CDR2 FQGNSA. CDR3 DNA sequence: TGTGCCAGCAGCTTAGCCCCGACGGGTCTTATGAACACTGAAGCTTTCTTT. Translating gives CASSLAPTGLMNTEAFF.

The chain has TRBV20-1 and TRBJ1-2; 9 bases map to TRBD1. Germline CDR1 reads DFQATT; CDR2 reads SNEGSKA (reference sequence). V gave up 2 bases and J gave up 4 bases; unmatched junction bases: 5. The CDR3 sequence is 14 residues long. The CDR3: CSARTPTGGYGYTF. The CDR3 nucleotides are TGCAGTGCTAGAACTCCGACAGGGGGCTATGGCTACACCTTC.

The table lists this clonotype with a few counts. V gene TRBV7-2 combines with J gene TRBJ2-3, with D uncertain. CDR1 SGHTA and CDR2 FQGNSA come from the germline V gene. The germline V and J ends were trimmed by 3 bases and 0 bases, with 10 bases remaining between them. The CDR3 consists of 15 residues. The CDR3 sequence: CASSFSPTSTDTQYF. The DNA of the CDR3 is TGTGCCAGCAGCTTCAGCCCGACTAGCACAGATACGCAGTATTTT.

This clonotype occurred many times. The CDR3 coding sequence is TGCGCCAGCAGCCAAGATGTCCGAGCTGGTCAGTACTTC. It is translated as CASSQDVRAGQYF. The V gene is TRBV4-3, the J gene TRBJ2-5; D is unclear. The CDR3 runs 13 residues. The germline CDR1 and CDR2 sequences are LGHNA and YSLEER. The V gene lost 0 bases and the J gene lost 11 bases, with 13 bases spanning the gap.

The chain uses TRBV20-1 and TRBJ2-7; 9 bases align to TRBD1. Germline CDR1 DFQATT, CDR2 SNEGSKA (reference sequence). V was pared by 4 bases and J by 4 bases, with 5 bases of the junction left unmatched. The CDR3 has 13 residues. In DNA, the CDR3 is TGCAGTGCTATTCGGACAGGGGTATACGAGCAGTACTTC. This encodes CSAIRTGVYEQYF.

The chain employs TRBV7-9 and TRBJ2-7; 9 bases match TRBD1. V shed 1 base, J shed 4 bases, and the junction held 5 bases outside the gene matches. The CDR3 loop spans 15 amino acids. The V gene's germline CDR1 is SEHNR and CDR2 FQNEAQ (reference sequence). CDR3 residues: CASSLVGTGKYEQYF. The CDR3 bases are TGTGCCAGCAGCTTAGTCGGGACAGGGAAATACGAGCAGTACTTC.

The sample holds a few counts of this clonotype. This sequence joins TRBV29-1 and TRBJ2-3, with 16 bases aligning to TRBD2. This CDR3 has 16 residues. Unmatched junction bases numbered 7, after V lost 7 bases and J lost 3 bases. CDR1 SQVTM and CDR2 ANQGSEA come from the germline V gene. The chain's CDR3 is CSAGLAGGPWTDTQYF. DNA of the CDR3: TGCAGCGCGGGACTAGCGGGGGGGCCGTGGACAGATACGCAGTATTTT.

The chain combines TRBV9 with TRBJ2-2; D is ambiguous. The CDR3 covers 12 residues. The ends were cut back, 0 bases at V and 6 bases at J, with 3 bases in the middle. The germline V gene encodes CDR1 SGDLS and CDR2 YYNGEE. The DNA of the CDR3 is TGTGCCAGCAGCGTAGTGTCCGGGGAGCTGTTTTTT. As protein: CASSVVSGELFF.

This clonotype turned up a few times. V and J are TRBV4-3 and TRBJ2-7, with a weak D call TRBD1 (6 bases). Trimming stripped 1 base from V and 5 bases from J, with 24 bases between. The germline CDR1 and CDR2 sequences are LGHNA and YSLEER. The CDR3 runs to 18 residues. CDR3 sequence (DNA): TGCGCCAGCAGCCAAGTTTCAGCTCTGTTAACAGGGCAACACGAGCAGTACTTC. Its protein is CASSQVSALLTGQHEQYF.

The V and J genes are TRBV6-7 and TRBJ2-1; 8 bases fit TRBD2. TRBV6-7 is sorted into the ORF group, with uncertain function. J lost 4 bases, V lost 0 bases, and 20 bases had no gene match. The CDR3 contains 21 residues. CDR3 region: CASSYSPGGARYSYAYNEQFF. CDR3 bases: TGTGCCAGCAGTTACTCACCCGGGGGGGCCCGATATTCCTACGCTTACAATGAGCAGTTCTTC.

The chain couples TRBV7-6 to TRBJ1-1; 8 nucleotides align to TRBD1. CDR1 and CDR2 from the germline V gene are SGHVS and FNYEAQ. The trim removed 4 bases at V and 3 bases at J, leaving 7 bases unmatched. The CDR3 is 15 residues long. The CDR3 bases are TGTGCCAGCAGCTCACAGCAGGGGGCGTACACTGAAGCTTTCTTT. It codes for CASSSQQGAYTEAFF.

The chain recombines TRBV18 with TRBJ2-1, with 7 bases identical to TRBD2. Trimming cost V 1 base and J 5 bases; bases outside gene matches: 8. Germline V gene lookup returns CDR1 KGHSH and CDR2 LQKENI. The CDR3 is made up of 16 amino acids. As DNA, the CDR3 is TGTGCCAGCTCACCACAAAGCGGGGTCCCCGACAATGAGCAGTTCTTC. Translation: CASSPQSGVPDNEQFF. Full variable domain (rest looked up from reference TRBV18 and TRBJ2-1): NAGVMQNPRHLVRRRGQEARLRCSPMKGHSHVYWYRQLPEEGLKFMVYLQKENIIDESGMPKERFSAEFPKEGPSILRIQQVVRGDSAAYFCASSPQSGVPDNEQFFGPGTRLTVL.

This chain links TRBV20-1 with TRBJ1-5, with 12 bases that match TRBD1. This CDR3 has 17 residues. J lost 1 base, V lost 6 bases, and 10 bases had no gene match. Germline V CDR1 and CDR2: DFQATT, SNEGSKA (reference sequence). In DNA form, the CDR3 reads TGCAGTGCCCTTCCGGGACAGGGGGCGATGAGCAATCAGCCCCAGCATTTT. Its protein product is CSALPGQGAMSNQPQHF.

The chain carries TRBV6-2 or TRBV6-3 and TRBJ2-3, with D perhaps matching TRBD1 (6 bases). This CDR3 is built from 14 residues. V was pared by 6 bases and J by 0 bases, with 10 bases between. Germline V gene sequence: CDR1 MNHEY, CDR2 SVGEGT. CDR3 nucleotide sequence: TGTGCCAGCAGGAAGGACAGTAGCACAGATACGCAGTATTTT. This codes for CASRKDSSTDTQYF.

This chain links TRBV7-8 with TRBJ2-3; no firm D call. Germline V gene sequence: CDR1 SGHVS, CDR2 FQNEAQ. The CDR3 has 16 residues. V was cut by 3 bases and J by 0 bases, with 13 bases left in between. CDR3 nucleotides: TGTGCCAGCAGCTTGGGAACAGCAGGTAGCACAGATACGCAGTATTTT. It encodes CASSLGTAGSTDTQYF.

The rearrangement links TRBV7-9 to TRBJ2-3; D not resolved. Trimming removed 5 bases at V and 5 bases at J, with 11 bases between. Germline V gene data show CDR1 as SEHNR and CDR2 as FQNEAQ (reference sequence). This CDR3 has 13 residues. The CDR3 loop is CASSPPTQDTQYF. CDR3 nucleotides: TGTGCCAGCAGCCCGCCCACTCAAGATACGCAGTATTTT.

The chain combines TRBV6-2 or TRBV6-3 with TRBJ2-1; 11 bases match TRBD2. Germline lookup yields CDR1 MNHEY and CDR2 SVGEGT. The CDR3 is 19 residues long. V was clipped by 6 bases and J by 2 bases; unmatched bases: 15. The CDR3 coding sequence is TGTGCCAGCAGGGACCCTAGCGGGGGGACCTTATGGACCTACAATGAGCAGTTCTTC. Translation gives CASRDPSGGTLWTYNEQFF.

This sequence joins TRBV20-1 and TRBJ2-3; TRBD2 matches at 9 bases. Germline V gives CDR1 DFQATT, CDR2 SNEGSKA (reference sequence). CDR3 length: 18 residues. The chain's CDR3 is CTTRKIVGRGGSTDTQYF. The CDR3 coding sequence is TGCACTACCCGCAAGATTGTGGGGCGGGGGGGTTCCACAGATACGCAGTATTTT.

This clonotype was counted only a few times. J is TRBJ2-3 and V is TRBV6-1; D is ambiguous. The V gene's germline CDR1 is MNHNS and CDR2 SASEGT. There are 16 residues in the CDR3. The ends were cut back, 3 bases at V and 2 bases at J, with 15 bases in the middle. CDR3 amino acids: CASSEALGFSTDTQYF. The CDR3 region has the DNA TGTGCCAGCAGTGAGGCCTTGGGGTTCTCCACAGATACGCAGTATTTT.

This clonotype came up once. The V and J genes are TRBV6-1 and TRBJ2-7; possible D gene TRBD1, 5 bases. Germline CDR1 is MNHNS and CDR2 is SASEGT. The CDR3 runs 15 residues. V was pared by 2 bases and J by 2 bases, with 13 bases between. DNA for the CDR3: TGTGCCAGCAGTGAAACCCAGGCAGGGACCTACGAGCAGTACTTC. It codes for CASSETQAGTYEQYF.